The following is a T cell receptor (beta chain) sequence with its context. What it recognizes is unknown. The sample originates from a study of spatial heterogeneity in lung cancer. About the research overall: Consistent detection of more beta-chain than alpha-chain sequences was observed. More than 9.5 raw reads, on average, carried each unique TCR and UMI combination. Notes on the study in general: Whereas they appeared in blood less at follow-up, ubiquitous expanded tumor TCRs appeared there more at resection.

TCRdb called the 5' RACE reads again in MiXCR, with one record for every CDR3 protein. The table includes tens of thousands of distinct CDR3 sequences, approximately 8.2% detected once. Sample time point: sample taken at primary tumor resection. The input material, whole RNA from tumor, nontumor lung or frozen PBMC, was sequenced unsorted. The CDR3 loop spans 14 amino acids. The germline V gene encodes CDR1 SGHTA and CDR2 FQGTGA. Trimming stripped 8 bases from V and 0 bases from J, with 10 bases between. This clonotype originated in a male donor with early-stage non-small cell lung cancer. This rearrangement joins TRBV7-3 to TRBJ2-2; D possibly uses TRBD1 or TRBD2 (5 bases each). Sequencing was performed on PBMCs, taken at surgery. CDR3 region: CASRGAPNTGELFF. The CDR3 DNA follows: TGTGCCAGCCGAGGGGCGCCGAACACCGGGGAGCTGTTTTTT.